This TCR beta chain was identified in a study of cytomegalovirus exposure and HLA in healthy donors (TCRdb year 2017). Background on the whole study: An earlier analysis of a few hundred of the donors reported about 300 Gb of sequence data and 95 million to 130 million unique TCR beta sequences obtained from 180 million or so T cells. An early release covering over 500 HLA-typed donors comprised 250 to 350 gigabases of sequencing data and around 80 million unique TCR sequences. Among the approximately 420 genotyped donors, 81% belonged to the genetic ancestry cluster associated with self-reported Caucasian donors. The study was designed to test whether signatures of past pathogen exposure could be identified by cataloging public T cell receptors. The study profiled the T cell repertoires of some 610 subjects by immunosequencing and related them to cytomegalovirus serostatus. A separate validation cohort of about 110 different subjects was used in addition to the approximately 700-subject first cohort. To predict cytomegalovirus infection status, the study brought together high-throughput TCR immunosequencing, statistical association of individual TCRs with disease status, and machine learning. To study patterns of TCR occurrence, a later analysis re-analyzed previously published TCR beta repertoires from around 670 donors and added high-resolution HLA genotyping. Rather than drawing on any new phenotypic data, the later analysis identified candidate immune exposures from TCR beta sequences and the way those sequences occurred across donors. In an earlier analysis of more than 550 of the donors, high-throughput TCR beta sequencing was used to judge whether each TCR beta V gene segment behaved as functional or pseudogenic. Donor age, sex, ethnicity and CMV serostatus were compiled together with the repertoire data. Genome-wide SNP genotypes for about three fifths of the 666 donors were used in a later genetic analysis, which treated that subset as a discovery cohort. All discovery cohort repertoires had been generated using a single sequencing platform. Both class I and class II loci were covered by HLA typing, at four-digit resolution. The number of donors typed differed by locus, with roughly 629-640 for A, B, C, DRB1 and DQB1, approximately 500 for DQA1, 600 to 610 for DPA1, and some 450 for DPB1. Four or five DR-DQ haplotypes were handled as single units for association and clustering because linkage in the cohort was strong. On average, around 230,000 unique TCR beta nucleotide sequences were sequenced per donor among fewer than 500 genotyped donors of the cohort, with 15% to 20% of those sequences being non-productive. General study outcomes and caveats: The study gave a list of 150 to 200 TCR beta chains associated with cytomegalovirus. A later genetic analysis associated a missense DCLRE1C variant with V-gene and J-gene trimming of TCR beta chains, and an independent cohort replicated the association. Most TCR sequences were observed very rarely across donors, whereas some public TCRs were present in many individuals. Because counts were too low, more than 15 rarely observed V segments, including chromosome 9 orphons, were excluded from the earlier analysis of some 540 of the donors. For the cohort, immune exposure information was limited to CMV serostatus. The sequencing pipeline was judged likely to have produced a cluster of highly shared sequence variants as a technical artifact. Because some donors lacked HLA typing at each locus, the association tests relied only on the typed subset. Because the 87-base-pair reads could not distinguish some IMGT-functional V segments, including TRBV6-2 and TRBV6-3, those segments were excluded. Correlated functional status among segregating V segments might be attributable to linkage disequilibrium, but an unknown experimental factor could not be ruled out. Presence/absence analyses assumed roughly uniform sequencing depth across donors, an assumption that may not hold. In this cohort, only TCR beta chains were sequenced, and detectable features were limited by the absence of alpha or paired-chain data. Several of the top co-occurrence clusters appeared to be linked to parvovirus B19, influenza, CMV and Epstein-Barr virus, according to a later analysis. A further reported finding was that TCR beta sequences accurately predicted the HLA-A and HLA-B alleles for most subjects in the first cohort. In a later analysis, some 18,000 TCR beta sequences were associated with specific HLA alleles at a false discovery rate of 0.05. In an earlier analysis of approximately 590 of the donors, most TCR beta V segments were observed in productive rearrangements about 87% or about 30% of the time, broadly matching IMGT annotations. Assigning TCR associations to individual alleles was difficult when HLA alleles, especially DR and DQ, strongly co-occurred. According to the authors, the approach could potentially be generalized to other disease states and immunological phenotypes. Compared with equally common non-associated chains, HLA-associated TCR beta chains in a later analysis were more clonally expanded and had lower generation probabilities. Most CMV-associated TCR beta chains appeared to be HLA-restricted in a later analysis, and the HLA associations seemed to be driven largely by CMV exposure. Three of the identified cytomegalovirus-associated TCR beta chains were confirmed in vitro to be specific for cytomegalovirus antigens. In a later analysis, the rate of TCR association differed among HLA loci, with DRB1 alleles having the most associated TCRs and HLA-C alleles having the fewest. According to a later genetic analysis, donors in an Asian-associated ancestry cluster had fewer N-insertions in productive TCRs than the approximately 650-donor mean. The classifier was reported to diagnose cytomegalovirus status with high specificity and sensitivity in both the original cohort and the validation cohort.

In total, approximately 700 healthy bone marrow donors made up the cohort. Cohort members were all nominally healthy when sampled, although unrecorded immune exposures were likely present. The donor was CMV seronegative and was included in the group of several hundred seronegative cohort members. Every donor gave a peripheral blood sample, and the peripheral blood mononuclear cells from that sample were used for TCR beta sequencing. The Qiagen DNeasy Blood Extraction Kit was used to extract genomic DNA from the blood cell samples. The germline V gene encodes CDR1 MNHEY and CDR2 SVGAGI. Inclusive of the bounding cysteine and phenylalanine, the CDR3 is 15 residues long. The read is trimmed to its CDR3 DNA, 45 bases read in frame from base 1. Compared with germline, V lacks 4 bases and J lacks 8 bases; bases without a gene match: 12. Turning to this clone: The specificity of this receptor is unknown. No qualities accompany the bases; no much larger clone lies one base away.

Libraries came from the immunoSEQ multiplex PCR assay. The multiplex PCR relied on a mix of 60 forward primers for TCR Vbeta segments and 13 reverse primers for TCR Jbeta segments. The CDR3 region of rearranged TCR beta genes was amplified from genomic DNA with a multiplex PCR assay. The amplified TCR beta libraries were sequenced on the Illumina HiSeq System as 87-base-pair reads. As for how the authors treated the data: A later analysis tallied around 82 million unique TCR beta chains across the 700 or so repertoires, and about 10 million of those chains were shared by two or more donors. Raw reads were error-corrected and collapsed into unique sequences with a nearest-neighbor algorithm that merged closely related sequences to remove PCR and sequencing errors. V, D and J gene segments were assigned by aligning CDR3 sequences to IMGT reference sequences. Each retained sequence needed at least a six-nucleotide match to both a V gene segment and a J gene segment. Rearrangements were classified as productive when the CDR3 lacked stop codons and remained in frame with V and J, and all other rearrangements were classified as non-productive. Following IMGT convention, CDR3 was defined as the stretch from the second conserved V-encoded cysteine to the conserved J-encoded phenylalanine. In an earlier analysis of more than 550 of the donors, sequences lacking an unambiguous match to a single V gene segment were excluded. An earlier analysis of a few hundred of the donors classified V segments as functional when productive rearrangements were above 56.7% and as segregating when the standard deviation between donors was above 5%. A statistical classification framework was developed to diagnose cytomegalovirus status using the catalog of TCR beta chain sequences. In a later analysis, V and J genes were assigned by comparing TCR nucleotide sequences against IMGT/GENE-DB human TR gene sequences. In a later analysis, CDR3 sequences and most-parsimonious VDJ recombination scenarios were assigned using the TCRdist pipeline. In a later analysis, each TCR beta chain was defined by its CDR3 amino acid sequence together with its V-gene family, and reads lacking a unique V-gene family were excluded. A later analysis removed several hundred highly shared, low-generation-probability nucleotide sequences to deal with suspected cross-contamination and a sequencing artifact. For each public chain, a later analysis derived a clonal expansion index from normalized ranks of inferred template counts within each repertoire. A later analysis computed generation probabilities with a VDJ recombination model fitted to out-of-frame rearrangements, and checked the results against IGoR. In a later analysis, TCR-TCR, TCR-HLA and TCR-CMV co-occurrence was scored with hypergeometric tests, and a repertoire-size bias correction was applied to TCR pairs. To estimate false discovery rates, a later analysis permuted the HLA or CMV assignments 20 times. In a later analysis, co-occurring TCRs were grouped using DBSCAN, with TCRdist sequence similarity added in when clustering inside HLA-allele-positive subsets. Co-occurrence clustering excluded repertoires with fewer than 30,000 or more than 120,000 public chains, plus five with anomalous nucleotide sharing. TCRdb limited this immuneACCESS table to in-frame rearrangements with V and J called. A share of clones is missing; checked studies link under half to unresolved V genes, and the rest is unexplained. That table is the source of V, J and clone size, and D and trimming were worked out from the DNA. In this sample the table shows about 200,000 clones, 75% to 85% of which occur a single time. The ten largest clones add up to 1.4% of the sample.

The sequence came from a girl aged 10-17 years in good health and CMV-seronegative. Sequenced: PBMCs. The receptor chain draws on TRBV6-5 and TRBJ1-2; TRBD1 lines up with 8 middle nucleotides. DNA sequence: TGTGCCAGCAGTTCCCTTGGACAGGGCAGGGAGGGCTACACCTTC. The resulting protein is CASSSLGQGREGYTF.